The 9 T cell receptor beta chains below all came from one sample that was sequenced in a study of T cell responses to AZD1222 COVID-19 vaccine. Sequenced by immunoSEQ multiplex PCR; TCRdb stores in-frame clones only, minus some. This table holds 170,000 or so clones, roughly 87% found once. This specimen was peripheral blood, taken on day 0 of AZD1222 vaccination. Receptors were obtained from an adult in good health.

This chain joins TRBV18 and TRBJ2-3; perhaps TRBD2 as D (5 bases). Germline V gene data show CDR1 as KGHSH and CDR2 as LQKENI. This CDR3 spans 14 amino acids. Trimming pared 8 bases from V and 2 bases from J, leaving 14 bases between. DNA of the CDR3: TGTGCCAGCCACCTAGCAAGATCCACAGATACGCAGTATTTT. It specifies CASHLARSTDTQYF.

The J gene is TRBJ2-7, the V gene TRBV2; 11 bases match TRBD1. The trim removed 7 bases at V and 6 bases at J, leaving 5 bases unmatched. In germline, CDR1 is SNHLY, CDR2 FYNNEI. CDR3 size: 13 residues. The CDR3 here is CASKRDRGGEQYF. The CDR3 region has the DNA TGTGCCAGCAAGCGGGACAGGGGGGGCGAGCAGTACTTC.

V usage is TRBV28 and J usage is TRBJ1-4; D gene uncertain. Looked up from germline, CDR1 is MDHEN and CDR2 is SYDVKM. Deletions cut 7 bases from V and 0 bases from J, with 6 bases between. The CDR3 runs 13 residues. CDR3 in DNA: TGTGCCAGCACATTCTCAACTAATGAAAAACTGTTTTTT. Protein: CASTFSTNEKLFF.

V usage is TRBV19 and J usage is TRBJ1-1, with 10 bases that match TRBD1. Trimming cost V 4 bases and J 7 bases; bases outside gene matches: 12. Germline V lookup: CDR1 LNHDA, CDR2 SQIVND (reference sequence). The CDR3 extends over 16 amino acids. CDR3 amino acids: CASSTGTGVSGGEAFF. DNA for the CDR3: TGTGCCAGTAGTACCGGGACAGGGGTTAGCGGCGGTGAAGCTTTCTTT.

This clone came up once. The rearrangement links TRBV18 to TRBJ2-7; no clear D. V dropped 3 bases and J dropped 2 bases, with 5 bases sitting between them. The CDR3 covers 12 residues. In germline, CDR1 is KGHSH, CDR2 LQKENI. CDR3 loop: CASSPRPYEQYF. The DNA of the CDR3 is TGTGCCAGCTCACCCAGGCCCTACGAGCAGTACTTC.

The chain joins TRBV25-1 to TRBJ1-2; 11 bases agree with TRBD1. Looked up from germline, CDR1 is MGHDK and CDR2 is SYGVNS. The CDR3 contains 16 residues. The V gene end was trimmed by 5 bases and the J gene end by 7 bases; junction bases not matched to a gene: 12. Here the CDR3 reads CASSSRSGQGALGYTF. The CDR3 DNA follows: TGTGCCAGCAGTTCTCGATCTGGACAGGGGGCTCTTGGCTACACCTTC.

V and J are TRBV19 and TRBJ2-7, with TRBD1 matching 8 bases. V shed 5 bases, J shed 3 bases, and the junction held 3 bases outside the gene matches. Germline CDR1 and CDR2: LNHDA and SQIVND (reference sequence). The CDR3 spans 13 residues. CDR3 sequence (DNA): TGTGCCAGTAGTTCCGGGACAGGCTACGAGCAGTACTTC. This gives the protein CASSSGTGYEQYF.

The V call is TRBV6-6, the J call TRBJ1-6; D is uncertain. The V end lost 2 bases, the J end lost 10 bases, and 15 bases lay between the germline ends. The CDR3 length is 15 residues. Germline-derived CDR1 and CDR2 are MNHNY and SVGAGI (reference sequence). CDR3 in DNA: TGTGCCAGCAGTTACGTTCGGGGAGGAGAGTCACCCCTCCACTTT. Translation: CASSYVRGGESPLHF.

The rearrangement joins TRBV7-9 to TRBJ1-1, with D unresolved. V was trimmed by 0 bases and J by 7 bases, leaving 15 bases between them. This CDR3 is 15 amino acids long. Germline V gene lookup returns CDR1 SEHNR and CDR2 FQNEAQ (reference sequence). Here the CDR3 DNA reads TGTGCCAGCAGCTTAGCGGCTGGACGGAGCATTGAAGCTTTCTTT. It encodes CASSLAAGRSIEAFF.